This T cell receptor beta chain comes out of a study of graft-versus-host responses after intestinal transplantation. Sequencing was performed with immunoSEQ multiplex PCR; in TCRdb, only in-frame clones are kept and a portion is missing. This table holds about 24,000 clones, about 40% found once. This receptor was taken from a human patient who received an intestinal transplant. The starting material was alloreactive CD4+ T cells from a mixed lymphocyte reaction culture, obtained before intestinal transplant. Subset specified: CFSE-low proliferating T cells sorted from approximately 6-day pre-transplant mixed lymphocyte reaction (GvH or HvG direction).

The CDR3 nucleotides are TGTGCCTGGAGCAGGGGGCTTACCGGGGAGCTGTTTTTT. This encodes CAWSRGLTGELFF. V gene TRBV30 combines with J gene TRBJ2-2, with 8 bases aligning to TRBD1. V shed 3 bases and J 5 bases; nucleotides not matched to a gene: 2. The CDR3 runs to 13 residues. Germline CDR1 and CDR2: GTSNPN and SVGIG (reference sequence).